Listed below are T cell receptor beta chains from one sample, sequenced in a study of beta chain features in type 1 diabetes. Method: immunoSEQ multiplex PCR; TCRdb's copy keeps in-frame clones and lacks some. The profile shows 200,000 to 250,000 clones, about 70% of them singletons. The specimen sequenced was naive CD4+ T cells from blood. The receptor set was obtained from a man between 25 and 39 years old in good health. CDR3s include the opening cysteine and the closing phenylalanine or tryptophan. The D gene is left open where the match is weak. Clone size appears in some rows only: once, few, many, or a class for an expanded clone.

V gene: TRBV25-1
D gene: NA
J gene: TRBJ2-5
clone size: NA
CDR3 DNA: TGTGCCAGCAGTGTGTGGTCCCAAGAGACCCAGTACTTC
CDR3 protein: CASSVWSQETQYF

V gene: TRBV5-1
D gene: NA
J gene: TRBJ2-3
clone size: once
CDR3 DNA: TGCGCCAGTCGTAGTCAGGGCGGAGGGGATACGCAGTATTTT
CDR3 protein: CASRSQGGGDTQYF

V gene: TRBV30
D gene: NA
J gene: TRBJ2-1
clone size: NA
CDR3 DNA: TGTGCCTGGAGGGCAGGGGAGGCTGAGCAGTTCTTC
CDR3 protein: CAWRAGEAEQFF

V gene: TRBV10-3
D gene: NA
J gene: TRBJ2-7
clone size: NA
CDR3 DNA: TGTGCCATCAGTGGTACCCTAACCTACGAGCAGTACTTC
CDR3 protein: CAISGTLTYEQYF

V gene: TRBV29-1
D gene: NA
J gene: TRBJ2-7
clone size: once
CDR3 DNA: TGCAGCGTTCTCTGGCCCGGTTCCTACGAGCAGTACTTC
CDR3 protein: CSVLWPGSYEQYF

V gene: TRBV7-9
D gene: TRBD2
J gene: TRBJ2-5
clone size: NA
CDR3 DNA: TGTGCCAGCAGCTTAAGGCGGGAGGGTGCAGAGACCCAGTACTTC
CDR3 protein: CASSLRREGAETQYF

V gene: TRBV11-3
D gene: NA
J gene: TRBJ1-1
clone size: NA
CDR3 DNA: TGTGCCAGCAGCTTAGACCGGGACACTGAAGCTTTCTTT
CDR3 protein: CASSLDRDTEAFF

V gene: TRBV6-5
D gene: TRBD1
J gene: TRBJ1-2
clone size: once
CDR3 DNA: TGTGCCAGCACCCGCGGACAGGGGATTGGCTACACCTTC
CDR3 protein: CASTRGQGIGYTF

V gene: TRBV7-2
D gene: NA
J gene: TRBJ2-3
clone size: once
CDR3 DNA: TGTGCCAGCAGCTTAGACAGCTCAACGCAGTATTTT
CDR3 protein: CASSLDSSTQYF

V gene: TRBV30
D gene: TRBD2
J gene: TRBJ2-5
clone size: NA
CDR3 DNA: TGTGCCTGGAGTGTAGGGTTAGCGGGGGGGCCGCAAGAGACCCAGTACTTC
CDR3 protein: CAWSVGLAGGPQETQYF

V gene: TRBV7-2
D gene: TRBD1
J gene: TRBJ2-1
clone size: NA
CDR3 DNA: TGTGCCAGCAGCACCACAGGGGGCTCGTACAATGAGCAGTTCTTC
CDR3 protein: CASSTTGGSYNEQFF

V gene: TRBV29-1
D gene: NA
J gene: TRBJ2-3
clone size: NA
CDR3 DNA: TGCAGCGTTTCCTCCAGCCTAGCGTTGGGTTATGCAGATACGCAGTATTTT
CDR3 protein: CSVSSSLALGYADTQYF

V gene: TRBV18
D gene: NA
J gene: TRBJ1-1
clone size: NA
CDR3 DNA: TGTGCCAGCTCACCACCGTTACAGGGTGGGAACACTGAAGCTTTCTTT
CDR3 protein: CASSPPLQGGNTEAFF

V gene: TRBV30
D gene: TRBD1
J gene: TRBJ2-2
clone size: NA
CDR3 DNA: TGTGCCTCAACCGGGACAGGGAGAACCGGGGAGCTGTTTTTT
CDR3 protein: CASTGTGRTGELFF

V gene: TRBV25-1
D gene: NA
J gene: TRBJ1-1
clone size: few
CDR3 DNA: TGTGCCAGCAGTGAGGTCGAGAACACTGAAGCTTTCTTT
CDR3 protein: CASSEVENTEAFF

V gene: TRBV29-1
D gene: NA
J gene: TRBJ1-2
clone size: NA
CDR3 DNA: TGCAGCGTAACGGGGCACTATGGCTACACCTTC
CDR3 protein: CSVTGHYGYTF

V gene: TRBV25-1
D gene: NA
J gene: TRBJ2-1
clone size: NA
CDR3 DNA: TGTGCCAGCAGTGAGCTTTTGACGGACAATGAGCAGTTCTTC
CDR3 protein: CASSELLTDNEQFF

V gene: TRBV13
D gene: NA
J gene: TRBJ2-2
clone size: NA
CDR3 DNA: TGTGCCAGCAGCCTCCGGACAGAGACCGGGGAGCTGTTTTTT
CDR3 protein: CASSLRTETGELFF

V gene: TRBV7-2
D gene: NA
J gene: TRBJ2-4
clone size: NA
CDR3 DNA: TGTGCCAGCAGCTTAGGAGGAGGGGGCACGGCCAAAAACATTCAGTACTTC
CDR3 protein: CASSLGGGGTAKNIQYF

V gene: TRBV30
D gene: TRBD2
J gene: TRBJ2-2
clone size: NA
CDR3 DNA: TGTGCCTGGAGGAAGGGACTAGCGATCACCGGGGAGCTGTTTTTT
CDR3 protein: CAWRKGLAITGELFF

V gene: TRBV15
D gene: NA
J gene: TRBJ2-5
clone size: NA
CDR3 DNA: TGTGCCACCAGCAGGTCCGGGACTCCTCAAGAGACCCAGTACTTC
CDR3 protein: CATSRSGTPQETQYF

V gene: TRBV12-5
D gene: NA
J gene: TRBJ2-1
clone size: NA
CDR3 DNA: TGTGCTAGTGGCCTACGGAATGAGCAGTTCTTC
CDR3 protein: CASGLRNEQFF

V gene: TRBV19
D gene: NA
J gene: TRBJ2-5
clone size: NA
CDR3 DNA: TGTGCCAGTAGTATAACGGGAGTGGAAGAGACCCAGTACTTC
CDR3 protein: CASSITGVEETQYF

V gene: TRBV7-2
D gene: NA
J gene: TRBJ2-2
clone size: NA
CDR3 DNA: TGTGCCAGCAGCCGACTAGTTCCCGGGGAGCTGTTTTTT
CDR3 protein: CASSRLVPGELFF

V gene: TRBV28
D gene: NA
J gene: TRBJ2-7
clone size: once
CDR3 DNA: TGTGCCACAGCGGGGACACCATACGAGCAGTACTTC
CDR3 protein: CATAGTPYEQYF

V gene: TRBV30
D gene: NA
J gene: TRBJ2-1
clone size: NA
CDR3 DNA: TGTGCCTGGAGTGGGGTCACCTACAATGAGCAGTTCTTC
CDR3 protein: CAWSGVTYNEQFF

V gene: TRBV30
D gene: NA
J gene: TRBJ1-1
clone size: few
CDR3 DNA: TGTGCCTGGAGGGGCGACACTGAAGCTTTCTTT
CDR3 protein: CAWRGDTEAFF

V gene: TRBV2
D gene: NA
J gene: TRBJ1-1
clone size: NA
CDR3 DNA: TGTGCCAGCAGCATGACAACCGCCCCGAACACTGAAGCTTTCTTT
CDR3 protein: CASSMTTAPNTEAFF

V gene: TRBV29-1
D gene: TRBD1
J gene: TRBJ2-1
clone size: few
CDR3 DNA: TGCAGCGTTGTTAGGGCAGGGGGCCCAGGGTTAGGCAATGAGCAGTTCTTC
CDR3 protein: CSVVRAGGPGLGNEQFF

V gene: TRBV5-6
D gene: NA
J gene: TRBJ2-3
clone size: NA
CDR3 DNA: TGTGCCAGCAGCTTGACAGGCACCACAGATACGCAGTATTTT
CDR3 protein: CASSLTGTTDTQYF

V gene: TRBV29-1
D gene: NA
J gene: TRBJ1-1
clone size: NA
CDR3 DNA: TGCAGCTTATCGGCCCTCATGAACACTGAAGCTTTCTTT
CDR3 protein: CSLSALMNTEAFF

V gene: TRBV30
D gene: TRBD1
J gene: TRBJ2-7
clone size: NA
CDR3 DNA: TGTGCCTGCCATTTTCCCCGGGACAGGGGGATCGAGCAGTACTTC
CDR3 protein: CACHFPRDRGIEQYF

V gene: TRBV30
D gene: NA
J gene: TRBJ1-6
clone size: NA
CDR3 DNA: TGTGCCTGGGAATCTTTACAGGCCGCATGGGCACCCCTCCACTTT
CDR3 protein: CAWESLQAAWAPLHF

V gene: TRBV9
D gene: NA
J gene: TRBJ2-1
clone size: NA
CDR3 DNA: TGTGCCAGCAGCGTAGAGGGCCTCCCGCCATACAATGAGCAGTTCTTC
CDR3 protein: CASSVEGLPPYNEQFF

V gene: TRBV10-3
D gene: NA
J gene: TRBJ2-1
clone size: NA
CDR3 DNA: TGTGCCATCAGTGTCGTAGCGGTGCGCTCCTACAATGAGCAGTTCTTC
CDR3 protein: CAISVVAVRSYNEQFF

V gene: TRBV5-1
D gene: NA
J gene: TRBJ2-3
clone size: NA
CDR3 DNA: TGCGCCAGCAGCACGCGTGGAGATACGCAGTATTTT
CDR3 protein: CASSTRGDTQYF

V gene: TRBV7-6
D gene: TRBD1
J gene: TRBJ1-1
clone size: NA
CDR3 DNA: TGTGCCAGCAGTAGACAGGGGAACACTGAAGCTTTCTTT
CDR3 protein: CASSRQGNTEAFF

V gene: TRBV29-1
D gene: NA
J gene: TRBJ2-7
clone size: NA
CDR3 DNA: TGCAGCTTATCGACAGGGAGGGACGAGCAGTACTTC
CDR3 protein: CSLSTGRDEQYF

V gene: TRBV9
D gene: NA
J gene: TRBJ2-3
clone size: NA
CDR3 DNA: TGTGCCAGCAGCGCTACGGGAGACAGTACTAGCACAGATACGCAGTATTTT
CDR3 protein: CASSATGDSTSTDTQYF

V gene: TRBV5-4
D gene: TRBD2
J gene: TRBJ2-3
clone size: few
CDR3 DNA: TGTGCCAGCAGCCGCGAGGGACTAGCAAGCACAGATACGCAGTATTTT
CDR3 protein: CASSREGLASTDTQYF

V gene: TRBV29-1
D gene: NA
J gene: TRBJ1-2
clone size: few
CDR3 DNA: TGCAGCGTTGAGAGCGACAAGACCTATAACTATGGCTACACCTTC
CDR3 protein: CSVESDKTYNYGYTF

V gene: TRBV30
D gene: NA
J gene: TRBJ2-1
clone size: few
CDR3 DNA: TGTGCCTGGAGCTCCCTAGGGGAGATACGATCCTACAATGAGCAGTTCTTC
CDR3 protein: CAWSSLGEIRSYNEQFF

V gene: TRBV29-1
D gene: NA
J gene: TRBJ1-2
clone size: NA
CDR3 DNA: TGCAGCGTTGAAGGGAGGTCAGAGGGCTACACCTTC
CDR3 protein: CSVEGRSEGYTF

V gene: TRBV29-1
D gene: TRBD2
J gene: TRBJ2-1
clone size: few
CDR3 DNA: TGCAGCGTTGCTAGCGGGAGTAATGAGCAGTTCTTC
CDR3 protein: CSVASGSNEQFF

V gene: TRBV29-1
D gene: TRBD1
J gene: TRBJ2-5
clone size: NA
CDR3 DNA: TGCAGCGTACACAGGGGGCAGGAGACCCAGTACTTC
CDR3 protein: CSVHRGQETQYF

V gene: TRBV29-1
D gene: NA
J gene: TRBJ2-3
clone size: NA
CDR3 DNA: TGCAGCGCAGGGACAACTAGCACAGATACGCAGTATTTT
CDR3 protein: CSAGTTSTDTQYF

V gene: TRBV4-3
D gene: NA
J gene: TRBJ2-3
clone size: few
CDR3 DNA: TGCGCCAGCAGCCAGGAGAATCTAAATACGGGTACGCAGTATTTT
CDR3 protein: CASSQENLNTGTQYF

V gene: TRBV2
D gene: TRBD2
J gene: TRBJ2-4
clone size: NA
CDR3 DNA: TGTGCCAGCAGTAGGACTAGCGGCAACATTCAGTACTTC
CDR3 protein: CASSRTSGNIQYF

V gene: TRBV29-1
D gene: TRBD1
J gene: TRBJ1-1
clone size: few
CDR3 DNA: TGCAGCGTTTACGGACAGGGGATCGCGCGTGGCGTAATGAACACTGAAGCTTTCTTT
CDR3 protein: CSVYGQGIARGVMNTEAFF

V gene: TRBV25-1
D gene: NA
J gene: TRBJ2-5
clone size: NA
CDR3 DNA: TGTGCCAGCAGTGCGACCGGGACCCCCCCGGAGACCCAGTACTTC
CDR3 protein: CASSATGTPPETQYF

V gene: TRBV9
D gene: TRBD1
J gene: TRBJ1-2
clone size: few
CDR3 DNA: TGTGCCAGCAGCGCCGCGGGACAGCGTGGAGGCTACACCTTC
CDR3 protein: CASSAAGQRGGYTF

V gene: TRBV27
D gene: NA
J gene: TRBJ2-7
clone size: NA
CDR3 DNA: TGTGCCAGCAGTGCGACAGGTGGCGGCTTC
CDR3 protein: CASSATGGGF

V gene: TRBV28
D gene: NA
J gene: TRBJ2-5
clone size: NA
CDR3 DNA: TGTGCCAGCAGCGGCCGGGGCCACTTTCAAGAGACCCAGTACTTC
CDR3 protein: CASSGRGHFQETQYF

V gene: TRBV10-3
D gene: TRBD1
J gene: TRBJ2-3
clone size: NA
CDR3 DNA: TGTGCCATCTCAGGACAGGGGGAATCAGATACGCAGTATTTT
CDR3 protein: CAISGQGESDTQYF

V gene: TRBV30
D gene: TRBD1
J gene: TRBJ2-7
clone size: once
CDR3 DNA: TGTGCCTGGGCCACAGGGGGGAGCTCCTACGAGCAGTACTTC
CDR3 protein: CAWATGGSSYEQYF

V gene: TRBV30
D gene: NA
J gene: TRBJ1-1
clone size: NA
CDR3 DNA: TGTGCCTGGAGTGTACCCGACAGAAGCAACACTGAAGCTTTCTTT
CDR3 protein: CAWSVPDRSNTEAFF

V gene: TRBV14
D gene: NA
J gene: TRBJ2-6
clone size: NA
CDR3 DNA: TGTGCCAGCCGTAACGCAGGGGCCAACGTCCTGACTTTC
CDR3 protein: CASRNAGANVLTF

V gene: TRBV7-9
D gene: TRBD2
J gene: TRBJ2-3
clone size: NA
CDR3 DNA: TGTGCCAGCAGCGCTAGCGGGAGCACAGATACGCAGTATTTT
CDR3 protein: CASSASGSTDTQYF

V gene: TRBV20-1
D gene: TRBD1
J gene: TRBJ2-1
clone size: NA
CDR3 DNA: TGCAGTGCTGACAGGGGTGAGCAGTTCTTC
CDR3 protein: CSADRGEQFF